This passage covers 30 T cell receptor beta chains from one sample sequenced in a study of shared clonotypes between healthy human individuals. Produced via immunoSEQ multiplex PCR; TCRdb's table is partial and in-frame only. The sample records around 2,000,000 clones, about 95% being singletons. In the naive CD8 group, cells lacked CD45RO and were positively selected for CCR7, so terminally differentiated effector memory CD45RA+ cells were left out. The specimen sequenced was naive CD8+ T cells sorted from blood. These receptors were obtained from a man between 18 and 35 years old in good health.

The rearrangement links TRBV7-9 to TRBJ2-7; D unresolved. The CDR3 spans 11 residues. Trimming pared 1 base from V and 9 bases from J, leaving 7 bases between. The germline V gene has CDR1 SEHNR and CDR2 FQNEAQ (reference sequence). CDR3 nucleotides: TGTGCCAGCAGCTTAGAAAAGGTGCAGTACTTC. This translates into CASSLEKVQYF.

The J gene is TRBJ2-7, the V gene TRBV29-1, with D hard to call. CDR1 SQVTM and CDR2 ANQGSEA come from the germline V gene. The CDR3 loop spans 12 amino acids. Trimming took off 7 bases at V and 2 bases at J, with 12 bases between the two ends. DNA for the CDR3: TGCAGCGCCAAAGGGAAAACCTACGAGCAGTACTTC. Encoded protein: CSAKGKTYEQYF.

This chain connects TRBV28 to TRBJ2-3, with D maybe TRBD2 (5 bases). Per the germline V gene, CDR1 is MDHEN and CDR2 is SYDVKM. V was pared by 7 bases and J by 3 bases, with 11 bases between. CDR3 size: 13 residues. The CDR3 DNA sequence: TGTGCCAGCACCCCCACGGGGACAGATACGCAGTATTTT. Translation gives CASTPTGTDTQYF.

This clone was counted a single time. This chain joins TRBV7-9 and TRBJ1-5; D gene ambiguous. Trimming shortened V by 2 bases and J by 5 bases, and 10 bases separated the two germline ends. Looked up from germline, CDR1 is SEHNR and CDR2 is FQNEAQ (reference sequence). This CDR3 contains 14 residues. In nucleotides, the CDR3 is TGTGCCAGCAGCTTATGGGGAGTCGATCAGCCCCAGCATTTT. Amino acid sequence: CASSLWGVDQPQHF. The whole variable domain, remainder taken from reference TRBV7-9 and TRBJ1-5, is DTGVSQNPRHKITKRGQNVTFRCDPISEHNRLYWYRQTLGQGPEFLTYFQNEAQLEKSRLLSDRFSAERPKGSFSTLEIQRTEQGDSAMYLCASSLWGVDQPQHFGDGTRLSIL.

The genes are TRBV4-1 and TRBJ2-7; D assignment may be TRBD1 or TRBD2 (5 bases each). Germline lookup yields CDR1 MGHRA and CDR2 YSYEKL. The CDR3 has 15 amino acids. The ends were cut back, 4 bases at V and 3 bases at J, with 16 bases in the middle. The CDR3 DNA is TGCGCCAGCAGCCTCCGGGACGGGCCCTTCTACGAGCAGTACTTC. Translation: CASSLRDGPFYEQYF.

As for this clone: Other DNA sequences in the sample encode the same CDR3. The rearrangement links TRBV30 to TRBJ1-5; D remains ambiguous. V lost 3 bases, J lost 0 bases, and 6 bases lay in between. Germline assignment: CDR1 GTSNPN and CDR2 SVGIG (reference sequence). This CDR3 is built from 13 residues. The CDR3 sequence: CAWSADSNQPQHF. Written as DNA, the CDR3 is TGTGCCTGGAGCGCGGATAGCAATCAGCCCCAGCATTTT.

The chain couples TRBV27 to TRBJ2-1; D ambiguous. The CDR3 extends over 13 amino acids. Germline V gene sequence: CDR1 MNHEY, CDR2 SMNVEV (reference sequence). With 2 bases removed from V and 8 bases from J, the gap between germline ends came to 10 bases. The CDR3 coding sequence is TGTGCCAGCAGTTTAATGGAATCGGATGAGCAGTTCTTC. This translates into CASSLMESDEQFF.

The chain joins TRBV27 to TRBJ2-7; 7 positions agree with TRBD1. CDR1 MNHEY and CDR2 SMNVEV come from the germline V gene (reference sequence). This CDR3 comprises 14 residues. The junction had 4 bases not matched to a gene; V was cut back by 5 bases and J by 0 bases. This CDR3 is CASSTAGGSYEQYF. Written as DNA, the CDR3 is TGTGCCAGCAGTACGGCAGGGGGCTCCTACGAGCAGTACTTC.

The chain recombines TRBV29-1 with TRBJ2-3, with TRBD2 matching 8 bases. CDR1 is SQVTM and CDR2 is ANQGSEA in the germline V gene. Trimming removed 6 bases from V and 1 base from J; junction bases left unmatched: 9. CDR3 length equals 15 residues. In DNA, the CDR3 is TGCAGCGTGGCGGGGGGCAGGGAGGGCACAGATACGCAGTATTTT. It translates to CSVAGGREGTDTQYF.

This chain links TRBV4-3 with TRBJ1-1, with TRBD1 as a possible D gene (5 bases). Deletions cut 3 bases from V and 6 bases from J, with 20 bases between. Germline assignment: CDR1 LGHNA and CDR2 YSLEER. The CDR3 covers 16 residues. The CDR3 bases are TGCGCCAGCAGCCACTCTGCAGGGATAGGAACCCCTGAAGCTTTCTTT. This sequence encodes CASSHSAGIGTPEAFF.

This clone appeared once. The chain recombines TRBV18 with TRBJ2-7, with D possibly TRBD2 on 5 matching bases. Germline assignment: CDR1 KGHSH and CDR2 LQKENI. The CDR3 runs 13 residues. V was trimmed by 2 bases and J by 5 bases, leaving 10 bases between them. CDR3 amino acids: CASSPSGWDEQYF. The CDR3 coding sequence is TGTGCCAGCTCACCATCGGGGTGGGACGAGCAGTACTTC.

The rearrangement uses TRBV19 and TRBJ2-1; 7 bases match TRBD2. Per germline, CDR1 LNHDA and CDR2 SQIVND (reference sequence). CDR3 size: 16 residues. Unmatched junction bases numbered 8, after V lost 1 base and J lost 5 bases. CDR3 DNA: TGTGCCAGTAGTATAGGTCTAGCGGCCAGAAACAATGAGCAGTTCTTC. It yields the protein CASSIGLAARNNEQFF.

Written as DNA, the CDR3 is TGTGCCAGCAGCTCAAACAGGGGGGATCGGGCCGGGGAGCTGTTTTTT. Translating it yields CASSSNRGDRAGELFF. The chain carries TRBV7-2 and TRBJ2-2; 8 positions match TRBD1. The CDR3 runs to 16 residues. V gave up 4 bases and J gave up 6 bases; unmatched junction bases: 10. Germline CDR1 and CDR2: SGHTA and FQGNSA.

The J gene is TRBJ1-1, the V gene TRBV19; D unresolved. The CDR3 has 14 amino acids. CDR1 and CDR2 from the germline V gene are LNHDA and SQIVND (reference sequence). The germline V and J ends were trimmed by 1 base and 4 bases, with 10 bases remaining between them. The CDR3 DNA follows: TGTGCCAGTAGTATAGTCGGGGAAGTCACTGAAGCTTTCTTT. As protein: CASSIVGEVTEAFF.

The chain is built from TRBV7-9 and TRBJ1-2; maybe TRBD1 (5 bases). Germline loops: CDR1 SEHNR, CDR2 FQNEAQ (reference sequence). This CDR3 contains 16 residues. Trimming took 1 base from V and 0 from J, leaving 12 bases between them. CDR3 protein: CASSLVGGPSNYGYTF. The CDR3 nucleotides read TGTGCCAGCAGCTTAGTGGGGGGACCTTCTAACTATGGCTACACCTTC.

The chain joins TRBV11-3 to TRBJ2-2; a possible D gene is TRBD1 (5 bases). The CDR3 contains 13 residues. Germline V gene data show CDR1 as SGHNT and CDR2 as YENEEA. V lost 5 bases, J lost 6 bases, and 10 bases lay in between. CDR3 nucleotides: TGTGCCAGCAGCCTCGGCAGGGCCGGGGAGCTGTTTTTT. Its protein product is CASSLGRAGELFF.

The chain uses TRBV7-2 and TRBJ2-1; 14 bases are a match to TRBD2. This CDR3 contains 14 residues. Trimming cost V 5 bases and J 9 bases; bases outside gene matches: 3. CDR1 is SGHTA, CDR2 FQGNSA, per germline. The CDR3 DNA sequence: TGTGCCAGCAGCCCGGGACTAGCGGGAGTTGAGCAGTTCTTC. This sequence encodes CASSPGLAGVEQFF. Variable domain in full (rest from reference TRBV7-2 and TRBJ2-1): GAGVSQSPSNKVTEKGKDVELRCDPISGHTALYWYRQSLGQGLEFLIYFQGNSAPDKSGLPSDRFSAERTGGSVSTLTIQRTQQEDSAVYLCASSPGLAGVEQFFGPGTRLTVL.

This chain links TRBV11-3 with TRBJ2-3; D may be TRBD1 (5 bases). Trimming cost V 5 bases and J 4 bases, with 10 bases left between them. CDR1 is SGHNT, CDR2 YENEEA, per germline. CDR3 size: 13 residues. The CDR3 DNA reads TGTGCCAGCAGCCTCGAAGGGGCAGATACGCAGTATTTT. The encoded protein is CASSLEGADTQYF.

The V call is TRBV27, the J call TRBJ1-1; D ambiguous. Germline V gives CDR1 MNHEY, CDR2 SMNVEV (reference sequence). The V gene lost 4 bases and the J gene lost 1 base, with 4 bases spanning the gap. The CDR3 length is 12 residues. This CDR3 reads CASSWANTEAFF. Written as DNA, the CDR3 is TGTGCCAGCAGTTGGGCGAACACTGAAGCTTTCTTT.

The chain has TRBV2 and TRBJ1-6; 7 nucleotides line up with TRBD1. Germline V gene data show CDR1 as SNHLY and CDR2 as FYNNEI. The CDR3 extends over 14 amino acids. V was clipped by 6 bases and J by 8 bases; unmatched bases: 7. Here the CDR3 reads CASSTGVVDSPLHF. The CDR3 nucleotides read TGTGCCAGCAGCACAGGGGTGGTGGATTCACCCCTCCACTTT. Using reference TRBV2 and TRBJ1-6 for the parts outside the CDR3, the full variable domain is EPEVTQTPSHQVTQMGQEVILRCVPISNHLYFYWYRQILGQKVEFLVSFYNNEISEKSEIFDDQFSVERPDGSNFTLKIRSTKLEDSAMYFCASSTGVVDSPLHFGNGTRLTVT.

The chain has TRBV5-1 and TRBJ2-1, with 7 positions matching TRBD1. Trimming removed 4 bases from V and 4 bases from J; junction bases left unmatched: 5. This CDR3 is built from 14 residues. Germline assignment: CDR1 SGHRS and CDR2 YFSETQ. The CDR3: CASSPGTAYNEQFF. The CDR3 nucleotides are TGCGCCAGCAGCCCGGGGACAGCGTACAATGAGCAGTTCTTC.

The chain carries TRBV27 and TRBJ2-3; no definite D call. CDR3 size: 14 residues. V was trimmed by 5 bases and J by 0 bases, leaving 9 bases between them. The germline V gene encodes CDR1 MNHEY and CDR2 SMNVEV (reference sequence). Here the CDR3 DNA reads TGTGCCAGCAGTCCCTGGCCGAGCACAGATACGCAGTATTTT. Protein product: CASSPWPSTDTQYF.

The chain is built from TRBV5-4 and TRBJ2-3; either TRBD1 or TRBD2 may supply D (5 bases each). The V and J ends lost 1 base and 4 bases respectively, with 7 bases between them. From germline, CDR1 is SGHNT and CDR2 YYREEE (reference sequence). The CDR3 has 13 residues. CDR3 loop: CASSLMGPDTQYF. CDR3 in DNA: TGTGCCAGCAGCTTGATGGGACCAGATACGCAGTATTTT.

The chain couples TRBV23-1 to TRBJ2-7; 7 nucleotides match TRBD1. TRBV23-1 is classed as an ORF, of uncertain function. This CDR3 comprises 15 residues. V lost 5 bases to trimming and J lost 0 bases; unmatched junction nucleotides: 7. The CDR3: CASSKTGPHSYEQYF. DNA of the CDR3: TGCGCCAGCAGTAAGACAGGGCCCCACTCCTACGAGCAGTACTTC.

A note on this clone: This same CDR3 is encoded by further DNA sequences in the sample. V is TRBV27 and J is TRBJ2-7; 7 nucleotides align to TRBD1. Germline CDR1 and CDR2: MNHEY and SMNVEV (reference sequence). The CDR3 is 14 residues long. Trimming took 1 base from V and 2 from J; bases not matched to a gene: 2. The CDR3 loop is CASSLFQGAYEQYF. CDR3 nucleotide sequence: TGTGCCAGCAGTTTATTTCAGGGGGCCTACGAGCAGTACTTC.

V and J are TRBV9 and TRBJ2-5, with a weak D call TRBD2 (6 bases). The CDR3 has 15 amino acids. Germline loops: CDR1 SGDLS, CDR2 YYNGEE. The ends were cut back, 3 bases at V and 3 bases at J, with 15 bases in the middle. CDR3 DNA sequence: TGTGCCAGCAGCGCTGCCGGGACTGTCGAAGAGACCCAGTACTTC. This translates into CASSAAGTVEETQYF.

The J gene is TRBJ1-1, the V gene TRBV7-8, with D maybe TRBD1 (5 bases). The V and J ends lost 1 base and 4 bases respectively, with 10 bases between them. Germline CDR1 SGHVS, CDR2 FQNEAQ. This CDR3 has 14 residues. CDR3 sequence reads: CASSLEEGVTEAFF. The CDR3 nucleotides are TGTGCCAGCAGCTTAGAAGAAGGGGTCACTGAAGCTTTCTTT.

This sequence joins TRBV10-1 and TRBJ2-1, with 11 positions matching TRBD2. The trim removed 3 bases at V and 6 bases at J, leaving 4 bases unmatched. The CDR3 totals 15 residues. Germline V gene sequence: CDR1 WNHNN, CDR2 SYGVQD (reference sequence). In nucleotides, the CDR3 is TGCGCCAGCAGTGATCTAGCGGGGGGAGGCAATGAGCAGTTCTTC. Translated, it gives CASSDLAGGGNEQFF.

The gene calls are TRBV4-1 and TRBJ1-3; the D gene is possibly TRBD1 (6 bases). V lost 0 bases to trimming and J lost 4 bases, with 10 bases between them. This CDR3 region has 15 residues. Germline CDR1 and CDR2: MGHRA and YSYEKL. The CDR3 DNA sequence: TGCGCCAGCAGCCAAGATAGGACAGAAGGAAACACCATATATTTT. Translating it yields CASSQDRTEGNTIYF.

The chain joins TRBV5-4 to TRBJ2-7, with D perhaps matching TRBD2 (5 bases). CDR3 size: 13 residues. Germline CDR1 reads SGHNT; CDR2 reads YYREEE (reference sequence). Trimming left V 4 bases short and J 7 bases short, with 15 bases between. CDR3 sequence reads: CASSPGGRLEQYF. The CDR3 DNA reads TGTGCCAGCAGCCCTGGAGGCCGACTAGAGCAGTACTTC.